This entry lists 5 T cell receptor beta chains sequenced from one sample in a study of blood T cell repertoires in COVID-19. Only in-frame clones appear in the TCRdb table, and some are missing; sequencing was by immunoSEQ multiplex PCR. This table holds approximately 210,000 clones, approximately 85% found once. Specimen: peripheral blood. All receptors derive from a woman aged 45 to 65 with active or convalescent COVID-19.

V is TRBV5-4 and J is TRBJ2-2; D uncertain. CDR1 SGHNT and CDR2 YYREEE come from the germline V gene (reference sequence). CDR3 length equals 12 residues. The V and J ends lost 0 bases and 11 bases respectively, with 8 bases between them. CDR3 coding DNA: TGTGCCAGCAGCTTGGTTACTGATGAGCTGTTTTTT. Translating it yields CASSLVTDELFF.

V gene TRBV25-1 combines with J gene TRBJ2-1, with a tentative D call TRBD1 (6 bases). CDR1 MGHDK and CDR2 SYGVNS come from the germline V gene. V gave up 3 bases and J gave up 6 bases, with 12 bases separating them. The CDR3 contains 14 residues. CDR3 DNA sequence: TGTGCCAGCAGTGACAGGGGCCCCACCAATGAGCAGTTCTTC. Protein sequence: CASSDRGPTNEQFF.

This clone was detected only once. The chain recombines TRBV3-1 (or the pseudogene TRBV3-2) with TRBJ2-2, with D unresolved. V dropped 7 bases and J dropped 1 base, with 4 bases sitting between them. This CDR3 comprises 12 residues. Germline V gene data show CDR1 as LGHDT and CDR2 as YNNKEL (reference sequence). For the CDR3, the DNA is TGTGCCAGCACAGGGAACACCGGGGAGCTGTTTTTT. Translating it yields CASTGNTGELFF.

In regard to this clone: The sample contains more than one DNA sequence encoding this CDR3. The chain employs TRBV28 and TRBJ1-1; D not certain. With 5 bases removed from V and 4 bases from J, the gap between germline ends came to 8 bases. Germline V gene sequence: CDR1 MDHEN, CDR2 SYDVKM. The CDR3 is 12 amino acids. This chain's CDR3 is CASSPPGTEAFF. The CDR3 DNA follows: TGTGCCAGCAGTCCCCCCGGCACTGAAGCTTTCTTT.

The chain is built from TRBV11-1 and TRBJ1-2, with a weak D call TRBD1 (6 bases). The CDR3 covers 14 residues. CDR1 and CDR2 (germline): SGHAT, FQDESV (reference sequence). V dropped 8 bases and J dropped 4 bases, with 17 bases sitting between them. The CDR3 reads CASAPGGRGYGYTF. The CDR3 DNA is TGTGCCAGCGCCCCCGGGGGGCGCGGCTATGGCTACACCTTC. The variable domain in full, completed from reference TRBV11-1 and TRBJ1-2, reads EAEVAQSPRYKITEKSQAVAFWCDPISGHATLYWYRQILGQGPELLVQFQDESVVDDSQLPKDRFSAERLKGVDSTLKIQPAELGDSAMYLCASAPGGRGYGYTFGSGTRLTVV.